These T cell receptor beta chains were read from a single sample in a study of T cell responses to AZD1222 COVID-19 vaccine. Profiling relied on immunoSEQ multiplex PCR, and the TCRdb table lists in-frame clones only, not all of them. The table shows roughly 70,000 clones, with roughly four fifths occurring only once. Specimen: peripheral blood, collected on day 0 of AZD1222 vaccination. These receptors were taken from an adult in good health. Both conserved end residues are part of each CDR3. A D gene is named only where the DNA matches it firmly. Clone size is given for some rows only: seen once, a few or many times, or a class if the clone is expanded.

D | J | size | V | CDR3 | DNA
- | TRBJ1-1 | - | TRBV14 | CASSQGVASEAFF | TGTGCCAGCAGCCAAGGAGTCGCTAGTGAAGCTTTCTTT
- | TRBJ2-3 | - | TRBV5-5 | CASSLGLGVDTQYF | TGTGCCAGCAGCTTGGGGCTAGGGGTAGATACGCAGTATTTT
TRBD1 | TRBJ2-7 | few | TRBV4-1 | CASSQNRGAYEQYF | TGCGCCAGCAGCCAAAACAGGGGGGCCTACGAGCAGTACTTC
- | TRBJ1-1 | - | TRBV4-1 | CASSQIMNTEAFF | TGCGCCAGCAGCCAGATCATGAACACTGAAGCTTTCTTT
- | TRBJ2-6 | few | TRBV7-8 | CASSPRGLGANVLTF | TGTGCCAGCAGCCCGAGGGGTTTAGGGGCCAACGTCCTGACTTTC
TRBD1 | TRBJ1-4 | once | TRBV19 | CASSMLRTGSRANEKLFF | TGTGCCAGTAGTATGCTGAGGACAGGGTCGAGGGCTAATGAAAAACTGTTTTTT
- | TRBJ1-1 | few | TRBV28 | CASHTAVESSGTEAFF | TGTGCCAGCCATACCGCCGTGGAAAGTTCGGGCACTGAAGCTTTCTTT
TRBD1 | TRBJ1-4 | once | TRBV19 | CASSIARQGAATNEKLFF | TGTGCCAGTAGTATAGCCCGACAGGGGGCGGCAACTAATGAAAAACTGTTTTTT
- | TRBJ1-3 | - | TRBV4-1 | CASSPSPTQLDSGNTIYF | TGCGCCAGCAGTCCAAGTCCAACGCAGCTTGACTCTGGAAACACCATATATTTT
- | TRBJ2-7 | - | TRBV19 | CASSMAGRYEQYF | TGTGCCAGTAGTATGGCAGGGCGGTACGAGCAGTACTTC
TRBD1 | TRBJ1-2 | - | TRBV10-2 | CASSDAGGDYGYTF | TGCGCCAGCAGTGATGCAGGGGGAGACTATGGCTACACCTTC
- | TRBJ2-7 | - | TRBV7-8 | CASSQTGSVSYEQYF | TGTGCCAGCAGCCAAACAGGGTCCGTCTCCTACGAGCAGTACTTC
- | TRBJ2-7 | - | TRBV28 | CASSLGGSVYEQYF | TGTGCCAGCAGTTTGGGGGGTAGTGTTTACGAGCAGTACTTC
- | TRBJ2-3 | - | TRBV11-1 | CASRLAIFADTQYF | TGTGCCAGCAGACTAGCTATTTTCGCAGATACGCAGTATTTT
- | TRBJ2-5 | - | TRBV2 | CASGQQETQYF | TGTGCCAGCGGACAGCAAGAGACCCAGTACTTC
- | TRBJ1-1 | - | TRBV28 | CASSLLGTEAFF | TGTGCCAGCAGTTTGCTGGGGACTGAAGCTTTCTTT
- | TRBJ1-1 | once | TRBV3-1/TRBV3-2 | CASSRVKAVGGRTEAFF | TGTGCCAGCAGCCGGGTAAAGGCAGTAGGGGGTAGGACTGAAGCTTTCTTT
TRBD1 | TRBJ2-5 | - | TRBV9 | CASSAQTGRETQYF | TGTGCCAGCAGCGCCCAGACAGGGCGAGAGACCCAGTACTTC
TRBD2 | TRBJ2-3 | - | TRBV30 | CAHGGGSTDTQYF | TGTGCCCACGGGGGGGGGAGCACAGATACGCAGTATTTT
- | TRBJ1-1 | - | TRBV28 | CASSYNPAYTEAFF | TGTGCCAGCAGTTATAATCCAGCCTACACTGAAGCTTTCTTT
- | TRBJ2-3 | - | TRBV7-2 | CASSLDFTDTQYF | TGTGCCAGCAGCTTAGACTTCACAGATACGCAGTATTTT
- | TRBJ1-6 | - | TRBV27 | CASRGIGNSPLHF | TGTGCCAGCAGGGGAATTGGTAATTCACCCCTCCACTTT
TRBD2 | TRBJ2-1 | - | TRBV3-1/TRBV3-2 | CASSHDSGVYNEQFF | TGTGCCAGCAGCCACGATAGCGGGGTCTACAATGAGCAGTTCTTC
- | TRBJ1-5 | - | TRBV5-5 | CASTPGESNQPQHF | TGTGCCAGCACCCCCGGGGAGAGCAATCAGCCCCAGCATTTT
- | TRBJ2-5 | - | TRBV5-8 | CASSLSARRETQYF | TGTGCCAGCAGCTTGAGCGCCCGACGGGAGACCCAGTACTTC
TRBD1 | TRBJ2-7 | few | TRBV18 | CASSPDRGGYEQYF | TGTGCCAGCTCACCGGACAGGGGTGGGTACGAGCAGTACTTC
- | TRBJ2-5 | - | TRBV28 | CASSPPQAQETQYF | TGTGCCAGCAGTCCCCCGCAGGCACAAGAGACCCAGTACTTC
- | TRBJ1-2 | - | TRBV15 | CATSRDQGYYGYTF | TGTGCCACCAGCAGAGATCAGGGCTACTATGGCTACACCTTC
- | TRBJ1-2 | - | TRBV5-1 | CASRPQGRYGYTF | TGCGCCAGCAGGCCTCAAGGTCGTTATGGCTACACCTTC
- | TRBJ1-1 | - | TRBV7-3 | CASSFGTNTEAFF | TGTGCCAGCAGCTTCGGGACAAACACTGAAGCTTTCTTT
- | TRBJ1-2 | once | TRBV5-4 | CASSVGGLHYGYTF | TGTGCCAGCAGCGTCGGAGGTCTGCACTATGGCTACACCTTC
TRBD1 | TRBJ1-5 | - | TRBV2 | CASSLDREQPQHF | TGTGCCAGCAGTTTGGACAGGGAACAGCCCCAGCATTTT
TRBD1 | TRBJ1-1 | - | TRBV9 | CASSVGQGGGTEAFF | TGTGCCAGCAGCGTAGGACAGGGAGGGGGGACTGAAGCTTTCTTT
- | TRBJ2-7 | - | TRBV19 | CASSILGNSYEQYF | TGTGCCAGTAGTATACTCGGTAATTCCTACGAGCAGTACTTC